This TCR beta chain was identified during a study of blood T cell repertoires in COVID-19. Whole-study context: Samples of COVID-19 (acute and convalescent) were obtained from the United States, Italy and Spain. Sources were T cells, B-cell-depleted T cells, or PBMCs; the material itself was cDNA or gDNA.

The germline V and J ends were trimmed by 5 bases and 7 bases, with 14 bases remaining between them. The CDR3 runs to 13 residues. Germline V CDR1 and CDR2: LNHDA, SQIVND (reference sequence). In the authors' workflow: Amplification of reference gene primers was used by the study to estimate nucleated cell counts. Measured with immunoSEQ multiplex PCR; TCRdb has only the in-frame clones, and not every one. V, J and clone size reflect that table, while D and trimming were determined from the DNA. The data hold around 180,000 clones, with more than 85% observed a single time. The receptor was isolated from a man aged 70 or older with active or convalescent COVID-19. Sequenced: peripheral blood. The chain couples TRBV19 to TRBJ1-2; D might be TRBD1 (5 bases). The CDR3, as DNA: TGTGCCAGTAGTCTACGTCGGGGGGGTGGCTACACCTTC. Amino acids: CASSLRRGGGYTF.